What follows are 8 T cell receptor beta chains derived from one specimen sequenced in a study of cytomegalovirus exposure and HLA in healthy donors. The PCR was carried out with 60 Vbeta primers and 13 Jbeta primers. Repertoires were generated with immunoSEQ multiplex PCR, while TCRdb's copy carries only in-frame clones and drops some. The repertoire has about 190,000 clones, 70% to 80% of them found once; the top ten carry approximately 2.1%. The sample taken for sequencing was PBMCs. The receptors shown here come from a woman aged 25 to 39 in good health and CMV-seropositive.

The chain uses TRBV11-3 and TRBJ1-1; D call uncertain. The CDR3 spans 15 residues. Between the trimmed V and J ends, which lost 1 base and 1 base, there was a span of 10 bases. Germline CDR1 reads SGHNT; CDR2 reads YENEEA. The CDR3 is CASSLGAGTNTEAFF. In DNA form, the CDR3 reads TGTGCCAGCAGCTTAGGAGCAGGCACGAACACTGAAGCTTTCTTT.

The genes are TRBV19 and TRBJ2-1, with TRBD2 matching 7 bases. This CDR3 spans 15 amino acids. V gave up 6 bases and J gave up 0 bases; unmatched junction bases: 5. The germline CDR1 and CDR2 sequences are LNHDA and SQIVND (reference sequence). In nucleotides, the CDR3 is TGTGCCAGTAGCCTGGGACTAAACTCCTACAATGAGCAGTTCTTC. Translating it yields CASSLGLNSYNEQFF.

The chain is built from TRBV13 and TRBJ1-3; unclear D gene. CDR1 and CDR2 (germline): PRHDT, FYEKMQ (reference sequence). V was clipped by 0 bases and J by 0 bases, with 3 bases between them. CDR3 length: 14 residues. CDR3 sequence: CASSLGSSGNTIYF. For the CDR3, the DNA is TGTGCCAGCAGCTTAGGGAGCTCTGGAAACACCATATATTTT.

The chain couples TRBV6-1 to TRBJ2-7; 9 bases are a match to TRBD1. Germline V lookup: CDR1 MNHNS, CDR2 SASEGT. The CDR3 length is 15 residues. Unmatched junction bases numbered 3, after V lost 3 bases and J lost 0 bases. The CDR3, as DNA: TGTGCCAGCAGTGATTGGGACAGGGCCTCCTACGAGCAGTACTTC. Translated, it gives CASSDWDRASYEQYF.

This clone turned up a few times. J is TRBJ1-2 and V is TRBV6-5; tentatively, D is TRBD1 (5 bases). V was trimmed by 6 bases and J by 5 bases, leaving 16 bases between them. This CDR3 is built from 14 residues. Germline lookup yields CDR1 MNHEY and CDR2 SVGAGI. The CDR3 coding sequence is TGTGCCAGCAGGGTCAACGGGGGGAGTTATGGCTACACCTTC. It translates to CASRVNGGSYGYTF.

As to this clone: An end of the junction differs from the germline gene, which may be a read error. The V and J genes are TRBV7-7 and TRBJ1-1; D not resolved. Germline-derived CDR1 and CDR2 are SSHAT and FNYEAQ (reference sequence). There are 13 residues in the CDR3. CDR3 nucleotide sequence: TGTGCTAGCAGCTTATCGGTGAACACTGAAGCTTTCTTT. Its translation is CASSLSVNTEAFF.

The genes are TRBV28 and TRBJ1-3, with unresolved D. CDR1 and CDR2 from the germline V gene are MDHEN and SYDVKM. CDR3 length: 14 amino acids. V gave up 6 bases and J gave up 8 bases, with 17 bases separating them. As DNA, the CDR3 is TGTGCCAGCAGGGAAATTCAAAGACGGGACACCATATATTTT. This codes for CASREIQRRDTIYF. Complete variable domain (other parts from reference TRBV28 and TRBJ1-3): DVKVTQSSRYLVKRTGEKVFLECVQDMDHENMFWYRQDPGLGLRLIYFSYDVKMKEKGDIPEGYSVSREKKERFSLILESASTNQTSMYLCASREIQRRDTIYFGEGSWLTVV.

The J gene is TRBJ1-4, the V gene TRBV5-5; no clear D. V was cut by 1 base and J by 0 bases, with 13 bases left in between. Per the germline V gene, CDR1 is SGHKS and CDR2 is YYEKEE (reference sequence). The CDR3 is made up of 17 amino acids. DNA for the CDR3: TGTGCCAGCAGCTTGAGACGGCAGACTGCAACTAATGAAAAACTGTTTTTT. Amino acid sequence: CASSLRRQTATNEKLFF.